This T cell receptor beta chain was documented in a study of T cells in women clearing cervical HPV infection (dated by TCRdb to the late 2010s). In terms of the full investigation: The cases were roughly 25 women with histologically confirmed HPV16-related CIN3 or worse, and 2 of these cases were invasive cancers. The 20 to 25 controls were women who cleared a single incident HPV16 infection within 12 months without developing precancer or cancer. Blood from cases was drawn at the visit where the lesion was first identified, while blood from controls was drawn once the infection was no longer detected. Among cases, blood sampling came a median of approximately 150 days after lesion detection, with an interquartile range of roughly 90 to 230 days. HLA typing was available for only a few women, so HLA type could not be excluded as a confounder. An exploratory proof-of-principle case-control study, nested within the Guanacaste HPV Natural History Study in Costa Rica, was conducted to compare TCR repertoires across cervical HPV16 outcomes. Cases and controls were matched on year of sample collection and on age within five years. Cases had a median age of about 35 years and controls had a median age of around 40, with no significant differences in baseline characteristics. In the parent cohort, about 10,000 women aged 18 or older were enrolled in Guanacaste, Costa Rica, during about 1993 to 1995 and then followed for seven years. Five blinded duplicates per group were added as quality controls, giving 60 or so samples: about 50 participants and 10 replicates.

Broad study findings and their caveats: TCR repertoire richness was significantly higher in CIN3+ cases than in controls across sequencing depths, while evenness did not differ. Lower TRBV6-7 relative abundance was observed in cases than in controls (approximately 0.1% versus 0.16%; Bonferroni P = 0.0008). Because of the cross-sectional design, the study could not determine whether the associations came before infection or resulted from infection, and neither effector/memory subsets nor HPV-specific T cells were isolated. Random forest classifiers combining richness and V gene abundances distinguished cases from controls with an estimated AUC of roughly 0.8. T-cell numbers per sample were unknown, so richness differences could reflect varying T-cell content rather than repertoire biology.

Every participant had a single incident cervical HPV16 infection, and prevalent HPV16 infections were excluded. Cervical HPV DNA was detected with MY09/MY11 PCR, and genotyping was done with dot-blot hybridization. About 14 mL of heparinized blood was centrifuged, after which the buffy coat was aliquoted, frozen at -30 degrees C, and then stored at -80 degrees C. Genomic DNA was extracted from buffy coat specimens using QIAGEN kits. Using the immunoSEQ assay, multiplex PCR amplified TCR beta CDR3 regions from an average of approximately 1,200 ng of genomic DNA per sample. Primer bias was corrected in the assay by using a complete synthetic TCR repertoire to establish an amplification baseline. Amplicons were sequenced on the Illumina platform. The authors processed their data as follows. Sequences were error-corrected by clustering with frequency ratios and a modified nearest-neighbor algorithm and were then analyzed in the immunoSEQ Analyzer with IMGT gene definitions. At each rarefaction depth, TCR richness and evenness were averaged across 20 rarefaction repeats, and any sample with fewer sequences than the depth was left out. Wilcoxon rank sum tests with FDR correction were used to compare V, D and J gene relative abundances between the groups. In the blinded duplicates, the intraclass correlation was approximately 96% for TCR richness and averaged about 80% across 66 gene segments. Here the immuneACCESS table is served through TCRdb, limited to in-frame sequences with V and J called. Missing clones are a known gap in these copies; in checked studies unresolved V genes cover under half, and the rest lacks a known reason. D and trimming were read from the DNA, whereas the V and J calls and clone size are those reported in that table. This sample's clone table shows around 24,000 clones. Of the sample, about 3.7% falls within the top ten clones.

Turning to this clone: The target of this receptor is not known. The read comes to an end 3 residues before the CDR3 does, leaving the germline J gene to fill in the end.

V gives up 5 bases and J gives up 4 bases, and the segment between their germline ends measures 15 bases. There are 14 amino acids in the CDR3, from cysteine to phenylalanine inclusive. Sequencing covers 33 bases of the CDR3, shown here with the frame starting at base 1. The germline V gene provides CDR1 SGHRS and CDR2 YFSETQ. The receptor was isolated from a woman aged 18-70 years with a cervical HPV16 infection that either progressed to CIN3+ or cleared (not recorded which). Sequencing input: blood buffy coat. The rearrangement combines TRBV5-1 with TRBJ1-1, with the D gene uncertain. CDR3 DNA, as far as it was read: TGCGCCAGCAGTCATTTCAGCGGAGGCACTGAA. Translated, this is CASSHFSGGTE. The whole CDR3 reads CASSHFSGGTEAFF.